Given below is one TCR beta chain in context. Its antigen target is currently unknown. No base quality information exists; no much larger clone differs at one position. Systemically healthy Caucasian individuals from Russia, approximately 39 in total and aged about 6 to 95 years, were included as donors. Each donor gave about 9.7 milliliters of peripheral blood, drawn into EDTA-treated Vacutainer tubes. PBMCs were isolated by Ficoll-Paque density-gradient centrifugation, with at least 7 million obtained per sample. Total RNA was extracted from PBMCs with Trizol reagent, with at least 6 micrograms obtained per sample. Naive CD45RAhigh/CD27high T cell percentages were measured by flow cytometry on a PBMC aliquot from every donor. These data come from a study of blood T cells in healthy people across ages (dated by TCRdb to between 2015 and 2017). Study-level background: In model experiments, roughly one uniquely barcoded TCR beta cDNA molecule per two T cells was captured by template switching. To avoid experimental bias, donors of different ages were spread randomly across the sequencing lanes. Age-related changes in TCR beta repertoire diversity were measured in the study by deep sequencing normalized with unique cDNA molecular identifiers. For two donors (one aged 18 to 30 and one aged 80 or older), the study analyzed two additional independent replicas of 1 million unique cDNA reads from the same blood draw. The donors were split into four age groups: young (average around 15 years), middle-aged (39), aged (approximately 60) and long-lived (approximately 80). Results and caveats for the whole study, not just this receptor: Compared with the aged group, the long-lived group had more naive CD4+ T cells, fewer expanded clones and increased TCR diversity, a pattern suggesting age selection. Estimates of total diversity based on one million sequenced T cells were regarded as lower bounds and as underestimates. As age increased, observed TCR beta diversity per million T cells dropped in a roughly linear way, and a significant reduction was already evident by age about 40. Because the CMV infection status of the donors was unknown, age-related changes in expanded clonotypes may potentially have been confounded. Observed TCR beta diversity correlated strongly with the percentage of naive T cells measured by flow cytometry. Bulk unsorted PBMC profiling prevented conclusive comparison of naive and antigen-experienced compartments.

Receptor libraries were prepared by 5' RACE. Instrument on record: Illumina HiSeq 2500. A second PCR of 7 to 11 cycles was performed with a sample-barcoded 5' primer and a J-beta primer mix. A unique molecular identifier was introduced onto each TCR beta cDNA molecule by a template-switch 5' adaptor carrying 12 random nucleotides. At least 2.5 million CDR3-containing paired-end reads were obtained from each sample. All of the RNA was converted into first-strand cDNA using the Mint cDNA synthesis kit, with a TRBC-specific oligonucleotide serving as the primer. Following uracil-DNA glycosylase treatment, all cDNA underwent a first 18-cycle PCR with the universal primers M1SS and BC2_uni_R. The study's own analysis went as follows. For normalization, 1 million high-quality reads were randomly selected from each sample, with every read carrying a distinct molecular identifier. Instead of being binned into consensus sequences, reads with shared molecular identifiers were discarded. CDR3 identification, clonotype clustering and error correction used MiTCR with a Q25 quality threshold and the strictest error-elimination algorithm. A nonparametric unseen species model using Euler transformation provided a lower-bound estimate of total TCR beta diversity. Starting from the raw public reads, TCRdb applied fastp trimming at Q25, assembled clones with MiXCR and retained in-frame beta chains. Rows merge per CDR3 protein into single entries with the most common DNA and genes. It is TCRdb's table, rather than the study itself, that gives the V and J calls and clone size. A total of approximately 1,000,000 distinct CDR3 sequences appear in this sample, 35% to 45% of them only once. The ten largest clones take up around 13% of the sample.

Inclusive of the bounding cysteine and phenylalanine, the CDR3 is 17 residues long. Only CDR3 DNA remains: 51 bases, in frame from the first base. V is reduced by 1 base and J by 1 base, leaving a spacing of 11 bases between them. This clonotype was sampled from a man aged 18 to 29 in good health. Sequencing used blood. This chain joins TRBV12-3 or TRBV12-4 to TRBJ2-6; the D gene cannot be named for sure. The bases are TGTGCCAGCAGTTTAGGACCTCTAAGGTCTGGGGCCAACGTCCTGACTTTC. Translated, it reads CASSLGPLRSGANVLTF.